One and the same sample provided the 2 T cell receptor beta chains below, sequenced in a study of blood T cells in healthy people across ages. A second PCR of about 6 to 11 cycles used a sample-barcoded 5' primer and a J-beta primer mix. Each CDR3 protein gets one entry after TCRdb re-called the 5' RACE reads with MiXCR. The data show about 720,000 distinct CDR3 sequences, approximately 25% seen once. These same records also appear under a second study, on T cells of mothers and their children.

Sequences were obtained from blood. The origin of the receptors is a boy aged 5 to 17 in good health.

This clonotype came up many times. This rearrangement joins TRBV7-9 to TRBJ2-3, with D hard to call. The V gene's germline CDR1 is SEHNR and CDR2 FQNEAQ (reference sequence). This CDR3 has 13 residues. The germline V and J ends were trimmed by 2 bases and 2 bases, with 5 bases remaining between them. This chain's CDR3 is CASSLSPTDTQYF. The CDR3, as DNA: TGTGCCAGCAGCTTATCCCCCACAGATACGCAGTATTTT.

The V and J genes are TRBV5-1 and TRBJ2-2, with 7 bases matching TRBD1. The V segment lost 4 bases and the J segment 6 bases; nucleotides outside the gene matches: 6. Germline V CDR1 and CDR2: SGHRS, YFSETQ. The CDR3 has 14 amino acids. The CDR3 sequence is CASSTGQVPGELFF. The CDR3 DNA reads TGCGCCAGCAGCACCGGACAGGTCCCCGGGGAGCTGTTTTTT.